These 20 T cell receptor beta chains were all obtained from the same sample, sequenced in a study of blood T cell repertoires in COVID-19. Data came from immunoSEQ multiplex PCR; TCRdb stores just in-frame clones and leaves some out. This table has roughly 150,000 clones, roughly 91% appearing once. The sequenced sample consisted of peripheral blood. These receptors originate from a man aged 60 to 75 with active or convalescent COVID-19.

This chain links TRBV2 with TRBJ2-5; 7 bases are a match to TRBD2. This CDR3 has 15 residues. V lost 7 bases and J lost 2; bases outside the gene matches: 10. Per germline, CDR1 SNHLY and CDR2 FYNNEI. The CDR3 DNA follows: TGTGCCAGCAAAGTTGAAACAGCGGGACAAGAGACCCAGTACTTC. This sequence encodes CASKVETAGQETQYF.

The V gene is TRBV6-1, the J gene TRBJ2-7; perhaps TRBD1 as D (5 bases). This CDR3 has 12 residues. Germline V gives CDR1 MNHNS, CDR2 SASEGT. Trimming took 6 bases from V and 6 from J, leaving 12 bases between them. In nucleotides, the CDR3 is TGTGCCAGCAGCGCAGGGCAGCGCGAGCAGTACTTC. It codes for CASSAGQREQYF.

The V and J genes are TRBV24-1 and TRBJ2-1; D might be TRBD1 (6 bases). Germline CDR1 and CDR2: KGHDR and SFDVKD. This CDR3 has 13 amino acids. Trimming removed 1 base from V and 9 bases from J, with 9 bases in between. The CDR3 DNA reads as TGTGCCACCAGTGATTTCCGCAGGGGTGAGCAGTTCTTC. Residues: CATSDFRRGEQFF.

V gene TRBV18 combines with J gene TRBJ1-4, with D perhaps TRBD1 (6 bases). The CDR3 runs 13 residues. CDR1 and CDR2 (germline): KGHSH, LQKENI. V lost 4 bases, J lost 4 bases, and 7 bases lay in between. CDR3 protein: CASSLQGNEKLFF. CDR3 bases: TGTGCCAGCTCACTACAGGGTAATGAAAAACTGTTTTTT. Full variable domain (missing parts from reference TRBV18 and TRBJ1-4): NAGVMQNPRHLVRRRGQEARLRCSPMKGHSHVYWYRQLPEEGLKFMVYLQKENIIDESGMPKERFSAEFPKEGPSILRIQQVVRGDSAAYFCASSLQGNEKLFFGSGTQLSVL.

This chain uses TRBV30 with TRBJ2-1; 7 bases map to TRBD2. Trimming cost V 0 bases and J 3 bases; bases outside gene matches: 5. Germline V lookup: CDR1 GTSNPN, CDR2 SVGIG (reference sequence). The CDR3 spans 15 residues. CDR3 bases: TGTGCCTGGAGTGTACTCGGCGGGAGCTACAATGAGCAGTTCTTC. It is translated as CAWSVLGGSYNEQFF. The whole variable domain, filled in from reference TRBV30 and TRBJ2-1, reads SQTIHQWPATLVQPVGSPLSLECTVEGTSNPNLYWYRQAAGRGLQLLFYSVGIGQISSEVPQNLSASRPQDRQFILSSKKLLLSDSGFYLCAWSVLGGSYNEQFFGPGTRLTVL.

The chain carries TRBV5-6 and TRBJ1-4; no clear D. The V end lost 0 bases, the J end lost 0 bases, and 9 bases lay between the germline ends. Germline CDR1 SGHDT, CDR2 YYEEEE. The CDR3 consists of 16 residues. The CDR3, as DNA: TGTGCCAGCAGCTTGGTACATGGTGCAACTAATGAAAAACTGTTTTTT. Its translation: CASSLVHGATNEKLFF.

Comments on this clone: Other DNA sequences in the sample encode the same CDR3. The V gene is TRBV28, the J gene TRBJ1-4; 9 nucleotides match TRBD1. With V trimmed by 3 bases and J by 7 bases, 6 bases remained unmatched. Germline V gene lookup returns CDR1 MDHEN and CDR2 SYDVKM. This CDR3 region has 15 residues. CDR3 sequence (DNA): TGTGCCAGCAGTTTGGGGGGACAGGGTGTTGAAAAACTGTTTTTT. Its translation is CASSLGGQGVEKLFF.

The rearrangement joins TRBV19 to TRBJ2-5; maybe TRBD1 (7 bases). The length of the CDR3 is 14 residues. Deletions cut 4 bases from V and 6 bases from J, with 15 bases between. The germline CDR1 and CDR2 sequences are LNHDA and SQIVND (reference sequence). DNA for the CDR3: TGTGCCAGTAGTACAGGGGGGACCTCACAGACCCAGTACTTC. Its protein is CASSTGGTSQTQYF.

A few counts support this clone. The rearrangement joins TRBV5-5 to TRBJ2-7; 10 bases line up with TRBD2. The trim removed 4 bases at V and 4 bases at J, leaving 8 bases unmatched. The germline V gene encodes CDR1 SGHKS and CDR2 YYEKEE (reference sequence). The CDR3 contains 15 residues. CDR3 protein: CASSAAGTSAYEQYF. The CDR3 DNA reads TGTGCCAGCAGCGCAGCCGGGACTAGCGCTTACGAGCAGTACTTC.

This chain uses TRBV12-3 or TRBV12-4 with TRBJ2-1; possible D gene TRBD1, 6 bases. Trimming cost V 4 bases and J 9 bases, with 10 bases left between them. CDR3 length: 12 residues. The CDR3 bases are TGTGCCAGCAGTTCCCCCAGGGGTGAGCAGTTCTTC. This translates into CASSSPRGEQFF.

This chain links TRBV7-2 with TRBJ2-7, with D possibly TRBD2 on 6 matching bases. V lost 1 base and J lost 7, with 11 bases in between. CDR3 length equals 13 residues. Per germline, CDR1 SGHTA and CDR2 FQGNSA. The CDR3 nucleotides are TGTGCCAGCAGCTTAGACGCAGGGAGGGAGCAGTACTTC. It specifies CASSLDAGREQYF.

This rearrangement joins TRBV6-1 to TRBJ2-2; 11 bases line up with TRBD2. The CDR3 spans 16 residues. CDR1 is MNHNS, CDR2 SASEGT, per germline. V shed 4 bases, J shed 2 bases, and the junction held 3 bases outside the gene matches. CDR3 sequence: CASSVLAGANTGELFF. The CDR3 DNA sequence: TGTGCCAGCAGTGTACTAGCGGGGGCTAACACCGGGGAGCTGTTTTTT.

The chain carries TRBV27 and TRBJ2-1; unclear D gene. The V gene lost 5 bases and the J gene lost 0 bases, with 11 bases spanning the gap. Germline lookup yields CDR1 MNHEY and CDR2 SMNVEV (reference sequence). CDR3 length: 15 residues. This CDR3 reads CASSPLAVSYNEQFF. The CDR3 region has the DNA TGTGCCAGCAGTCCCTTAGCCGTCTCCTACAATGAGCAGTTCTTC.

The CDR3 loop reads CASSQDRGRLRETQYF. The CDR3 DNA is TGCGCCAGCAGCCAGGACAGGGGGAGACTGAGGGAGACCCAGTACTTC. This sequence joins TRBV4-3 and TRBJ2-5, with 10 positions matching TRBD1. J was trimmed by 5 bases and V by 3 bases; bases with no gene match: 9. The germline CDR1 and CDR2 sequences are LGHNA and YSLEER. CDR3 length: 16 amino acids.

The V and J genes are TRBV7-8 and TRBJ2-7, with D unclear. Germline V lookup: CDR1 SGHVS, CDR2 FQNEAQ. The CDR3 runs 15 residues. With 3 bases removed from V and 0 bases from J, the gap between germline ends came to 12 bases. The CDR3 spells CASSLISRSSYEQYF. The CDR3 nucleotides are TGTGCCAGCAGCTTGATATCTCGGAGCTCCTACGAGCAGTACTTC.

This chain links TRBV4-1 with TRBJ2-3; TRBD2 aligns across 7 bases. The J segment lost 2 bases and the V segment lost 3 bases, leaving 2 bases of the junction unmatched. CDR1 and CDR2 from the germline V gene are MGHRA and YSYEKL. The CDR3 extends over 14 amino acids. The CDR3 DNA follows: TGCGCCAGCAGCCAGCTAGCGGCCACAGATACGCAGTATTTT. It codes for CASSQLAATDTQYF.

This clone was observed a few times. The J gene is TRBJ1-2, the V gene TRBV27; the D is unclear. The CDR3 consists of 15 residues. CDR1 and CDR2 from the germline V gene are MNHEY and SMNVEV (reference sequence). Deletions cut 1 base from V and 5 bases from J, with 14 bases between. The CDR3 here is CASSLYYSGLYGYTF. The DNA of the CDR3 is TGTGCCAGCAGTTTATATTATTCGGGTCTGTATGGCTACACCTTC.

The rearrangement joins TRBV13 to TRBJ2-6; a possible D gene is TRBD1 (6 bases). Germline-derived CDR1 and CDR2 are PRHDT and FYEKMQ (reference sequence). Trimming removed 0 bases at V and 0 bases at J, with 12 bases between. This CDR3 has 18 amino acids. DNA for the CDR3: TGTGCCAGCAGCTTAGGGCCGGGGACACCCTCTGGGGCCAACGTCCTGACTTTC. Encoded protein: CASSLGPGTPSGANVLTF.

CDR3 protein: CASSLPRGEQYF. The CDR3 coding sequence is TGTGCCAGCAGTCTCCCACGAGGAGAGCAGTACTTC. The chain combines TRBV6-5 with TRBJ2-7; D is unresolved. The CDR3 extends over 12 amino acids. Trimming pared 5 bases from V and 7 bases from J, leaving 12 bases between. Per germline, CDR1 MNHEY and CDR2 SVGAGI.

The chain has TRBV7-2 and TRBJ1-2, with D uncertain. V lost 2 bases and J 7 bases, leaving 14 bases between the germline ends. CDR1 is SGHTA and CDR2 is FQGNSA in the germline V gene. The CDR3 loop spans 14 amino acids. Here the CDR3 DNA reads TGTGCCAGCAGCTTAAGCGGACCGATGGGTGGCTACACCTTC. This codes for CASSLSGPMGGYTF.